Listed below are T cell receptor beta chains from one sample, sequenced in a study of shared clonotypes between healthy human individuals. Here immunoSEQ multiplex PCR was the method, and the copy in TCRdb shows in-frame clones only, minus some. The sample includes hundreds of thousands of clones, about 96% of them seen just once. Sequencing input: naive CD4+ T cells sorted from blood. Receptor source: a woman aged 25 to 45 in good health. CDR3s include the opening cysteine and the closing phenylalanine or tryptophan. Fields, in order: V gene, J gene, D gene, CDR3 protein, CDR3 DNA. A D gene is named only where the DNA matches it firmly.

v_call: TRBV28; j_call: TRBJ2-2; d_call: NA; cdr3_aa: CATHHITGELFF; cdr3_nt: TGTGCCACCCATCATATCACCGGGGAGCTGTTTTTT
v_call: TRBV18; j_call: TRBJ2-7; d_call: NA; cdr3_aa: CASSPPKGQKYEQYF; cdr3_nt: TGTGCCAGCTCACCACCGAAGGGACAAAAATACGAGCAGTACTTC
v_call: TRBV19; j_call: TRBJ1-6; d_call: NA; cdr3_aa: CATSLQGNSPLHF; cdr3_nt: TGTGCCACCTCCTTACAGGGTAATTCACCCCTCCACTTT
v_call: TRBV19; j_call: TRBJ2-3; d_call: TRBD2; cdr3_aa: CASSTTSGRPDTQYF; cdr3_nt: TGTGCCAGTAGTACGACTAGCGGGAGGCCGGATACGCAGTATTTT
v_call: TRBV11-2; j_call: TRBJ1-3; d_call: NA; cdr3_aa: CASAVGSSGNTIYF; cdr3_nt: TGTGCGAGCGCTGTAGGTAGCTCTGGAAACACCATATATTTT
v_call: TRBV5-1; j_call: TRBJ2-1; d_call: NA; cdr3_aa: CASSSGRWSAYNEQFF; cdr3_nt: TGCGCCAGCAGCTCGGGAAGGTGGTCGGCCTACAATGAGCAGTTCTTC
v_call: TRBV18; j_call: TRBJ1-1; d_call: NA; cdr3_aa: CASSSTGTNTEAFF; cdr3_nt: TGTGCCAGCTCGTCCACAGGGACTAACACTGAAGCTTTCTTT
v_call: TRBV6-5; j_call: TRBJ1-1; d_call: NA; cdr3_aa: CASRTAGRGTEAFF; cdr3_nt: TGTGCCAGCAGAACAGCAGGTAGAGGGACTGAAGCTTTCTTT
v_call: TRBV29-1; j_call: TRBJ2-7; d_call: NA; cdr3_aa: CSVGGGSGSYEQYF; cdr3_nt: TGCAGCGTTGGAGGGGGCAGCGGGAGTTACGAGCAGTACTTC
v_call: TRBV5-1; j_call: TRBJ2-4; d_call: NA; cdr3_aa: CASRPDGDIAKNIQYF; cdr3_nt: TGCGCCAGCAGACCCGACGGGGACATAGCCAAAAACATTCAGTACTTC